The 25 T cell receptor beta chains reported below all come from one sample, sequenced in a study of cytomegalovirus exposure and HLA in healthy donors. PCR primers comprised 60 Vbeta and 13 Jbeta primers. Clones were sequenced by immunoSEQ multiplex PCR, and TCRdb holds only the in-frame ones, with some missing. Of 43,000 or so clones in the sample, approximately 80% were seen once. The sequenced sample was PBMCs. Receptor source: a man aged 30 to 39 in good health and CMV-seronegative.

The V gene is TRBV19, the J gene TRBJ1-5; maybe TRBD1 (6 bases). Germline V gene sequence: CDR1 LNHDA, CDR2 SQIVND (reference sequence). This CDR3 region has 17 residues. Trimming pared 1 base from V and 6 bases from J, leaving 19 bases between. CDR3 DNA: TGTGCCAGTAGTATAGGATACAGGGCTTACTCAGGTCAGCCCCAGCATTTT. Translated: CASSIGYRAYSGQPQHF. Using reference TRBV19 and TRBJ1-5 for the parts outside the CDR3, the full variable domain is DGGITQSPKYLFRKEGQNVTLSCEQNLNHDAMYWYRQDPGQGLRLIYYSQIVNDFQKGDIAEGYSVSREKKESFPLTVTSAQKNPTAFYLCASSIGYRAYSGQPQHFGDGTRLSIL.

The chain carries TRBV6-6 and TRBJ1-6, with 9 bases lining up with TRBD1. Germline V gene sequence: CDR1 MNHNY, CDR2 SVGAGI (reference sequence). With V trimmed by 6 bases and J by 6 bases, 3 bases remained unmatched. The length of the CDR3 is 14 residues. The CDR3 sequence: CASSLGQGNSPLHF. The CDR3 region has the DNA TGTGCCAGCAGCTTGGGACAGGGTAATTCACCCCTCCACTTT.

CDR3 DNA: TGTGCCAGCAGTGTAGAGGGGAGGGTTAAGCCCCAGCATTTT. Its translation is CASSVEGRVKPQHF. This chain joins TRBV7-8 and TRBJ1-5; the D gene is possibly TRBD1 (5 bases). In germline, CDR1 is SGHVS, CDR2 FQNEAQ. The V end lost 6 bases, the J end lost 8 bases, and 17 bases lay between the germline ends. The CDR3 runs to 14 residues.

The chain recombines TRBV7-9 with TRBJ2-3; TRBD1 agrees at 8 bases. Germline CDR1 is SEHNR and CDR2 is FQNEAQ (reference sequence). The length of the CDR3 is 15 residues. Losses at the gene ends were 3 bases for V and 7 bases for J; bases not matched to a gene: 9. The CDR3 sequence: CASSFGAGGFNTQYF. For the CDR3, the DNA is TGTGCCAGCAGCTTCGGGGCAGGGGGCTTTAATACGCAGTATTTT.

This rearrangement joins TRBV18 to TRBJ1-2, with D unresolved. Germline V gene sequence: CDR1 KGHSH, CDR2 LQKENI. CDR3 length: 15 residues. V lost 6 bases to trimming and J lost 2 bases, with 16 bases between them. The CDR3 region is CASSPLASLNYGYTF. The CDR3 DNA follows: TGTGCCAGCTCCCCGTTAGCTTCGCTCAACTATGGCTACACCTTC.

This sequence joins TRBV20-1 and TRBJ2-7; tentative D call: TRBD1 (5 bases). V was cut by 6 bases and J by 6 bases, with 12 bases left in between. The CDR3 sequence is 11 residues long. Germline V gene data show CDR1 as DFQATT and CDR2 as SNEGSKA (reference sequence). The CDR3 region is CSAPSRGEQYF. CDR3 nucleotide sequence: TGCAGTGCGCCTTCTAGGGGCGAGCAGTACTTC.

This clone was found once. V gene TRBV7-2 combines with J gene TRBJ2-5, with D tentatively TRBD2 (6 bases). V gave up 2 bases and J gave up 7 bases, with 17 bases separating them. The CDR3 consists of 15 residues. In germline, CDR1 is SGHTA, CDR2 FQGNSA. For the CDR3, the DNA is TGTGCCAGCAGCTTAAGGGACTGGGGCCAGGGGACCCAGTACTTC. It translates to CASSLRDWGQGTQYF.

This chain uses TRBV19 with TRBJ2-7; TRBD1 agrees at 9 bases. The length of the CDR3 is 16 residues. Germline assignment: CDR1 LNHDA and CDR2 SQIVND (reference sequence). Losses at the gene ends were 6 bases for V and 4 bases for J; bases not matched to a gene: 13. The CDR3 DNA follows: TGTGCCAGTAGCCCGGTTACGGGGGGACAGGGATACGAGCAGTACTTC. It encodes CASSPVTGGQGYEQYF.

A remark on this clone: Compared with germline, one end of the junction differs, possibly owing to a read error. This chain uses TRBV7-2 with TRBJ1-1, with a tentative D call TRBD1 (6 bases). CDR1 is SGHTA, CDR2 FQGNSA, per germline. This CDR3 has 13 amino acids. The CDR3 bases are TGTGCCAGCAGCCTCGACCCCACAGGGTACTATATTTTT. Encoded protein: CASSLDPTGYYIF. Drawing the rest from reference TRBV7-2 and TRBJ1-1, the complete variable domain is GAGVSQSPSNKVTEKGKDVELRCDPISGHTALYWYRQSLGQGLEFLIYFQGNSAPDKSGLPSDRFSAERTGGSVSTLTIQRTQQEDSAVYLCASSLDPTGYYIFGQGTRLTVV.

The chain employs TRBV5-4 and TRBJ2-2, with 9 bases identical to TRBD1. From germline, CDR1 is SGHNT and CDR2 YYREEE (reference sequence). The CDR3 contains 16 residues. The ends lost 0 bases at V and 4 bases at J; junction bases unmatched: 4. The CDR3 region is CASSLGDRGGTGELFF. In DNA form, the CDR3 reads TGTGCCAGCAGCTTGGGAGACAGGGGGGGCACCGGGGAGCTGTTTTTT.

This sequence joins TRBV11-2 and TRBJ2-7; 10 positions match TRBD2. The CDR3 totals 16 residues. Trimming removed 6 bases from V and 0 bases from J; junction bases left unmatched: 8. Germline V gives CDR1 SGHAT, CDR2 FQNNGV. The CDR3: CASSPGLAESSYEQYF. The CDR3 nucleotides are TGTGCCAGCAGTCCTGGACTAGCGGAGAGCTCCTACGAGCAGTACTTC. The whole variable domain, remainder taken from reference TRBV11-2 and TRBJ2-7, is EAGVAQSPRYKIIEKRQSVAFWCNPISGHATLYWYQQILGQGPKLLIQFQNNGVVDDSQLPKDRFSAERLKGVDSTLKIQPAKLEDSAVYLCASSPGLAESSYEQYFGPGTRLTVT.

The rearrangement links TRBV4-3 to TRBJ2-1; D is undetermined. The ends were cut back, 4 bases at V and 4 bases at J, with 8 bases in the middle. Germline V gene sequence: CDR1 LGHNA, CDR2 YSLEER. This CDR3 is 13 amino acids long. The CDR3 reads CASSLSYYNEQFF. The CDR3 DNA follows: TGCGCCAGCAGCCTATCTTATTACAATGAGCAGTTCTTC.

The rearrangement links TRBV4-1 to TRBJ1-1, with D possibly matching TRBD1 (6 bases). Trimming shortened V by 4 bases and J by 8 bases, and 20 bases separated the two germline ends. CDR3 size: 15 residues. Per the germline V gene, CDR1 is MGHRA and CDR2 is YSYEKL. CDR3 bases: TGCGCCAGCAGCCTCATGCCTGTCGCGGACAGCGAAGCTTTCTTT. This codes for CASSLMPVADSEAFF.

V usage is TRBV5-1 and J usage is TRBJ2-3, with 7 bases lining up with TRBD2. Germline V gene data show CDR1 as SGHRS and CDR2 as YFSETQ. Unmatched junction bases numbered 7, after V lost 0 bases and J lost 6 bases. The CDR3 length is 15 residues. CDR3 bases: TGCGCCAGCAGCTTGGAATGGGGGGGTGTGGATACGCAGTATTTT. Protein: CASSLEWGGVDTQYF.

The J gene is TRBJ2-7, the V gene TRBV7-6; 8 positions match TRBD2. The CDR3 is 15 amino acids. CDR1 and CDR2 (germline): SGHVS, FNYEAQ. With 2 bases clipped from V and 3 bases from J, the junction kept 6 bases outside the gene matches. This chain's CDR3 is CASSLKVAGLYEQYF. DNA of the CDR3: TGTGCCAGCAGCTTAAAGGTAGCGGGGCTCTACGAGCAGTACTTC.

The V gene is TRBV30, the J gene TRBJ1-1; possibly TRBD1 for D (6 bases). Trimming shortened V by 0 bases and J by 4 bases, and 12 bases separated the two germline ends. CDR1 and CDR2 from the germline V gene are GTSNPN and SVGIG (reference sequence). The length of the CDR3 is 14 residues. For the CDR3, the DNA is TGTGCCTGGAGTGTAGGGGGACCGGGCACTGAAGCTTTCTTT. Its protein is CAWSVGGPGTEAFF.

This chain joins TRBV5-1 and TRBJ1-1; 9 bases agree with TRBD1. Germline CDR1 SGHRS, CDR2 YFSETQ. The CDR3 length is 15 residues. V was pared by 4 bases and J by 0 bases, with 4 bases of the junction left unmatched. Here the CDR3 DNA reads TGCGCCAGCAGCGGGACAGGGTGGATGAACACTGAAGCTTTCTTT. As protein: CASSGTGWMNTEAFF.

The V call is TRBV27, the J call TRBJ2-7; a weak D match, TRBD2 (5 bases). Trimming removed 1 base at V and 7 bases at J, with 23 bases between. The CDR3 runs to 17 residues. Per the germline V gene, CDR1 is MNHEY and CDR2 is SMNVEV (reference sequence). DNA of the CDR3: TGTGCCAGCAGTTTATTCGGCGGCCCAGCCTCTACTAGGGAGCAGTACTTC. This translates into CASSLFGGPASTREQYF.

The chain links TRBV6-5 to TRBJ1-1; 7 positions match TRBD1. Germline V gene sequence: CDR1 MNHEY, CDR2 SVGAGI. The CDR3 covers 15 residues. The trim removed 6 bases at V and 3 bases at J, leaving 10 bases unmatched. The CDR3 reads CASRRQGAGDTEAFF. The CDR3 nucleotides are TGTGCCAGCAGACGACAGGGTGCTGGGGACACTGAAGCTTTCTTT.

This clone has a handful of counts. This chain uses TRBV29-1 with TRBJ1-2; 7 bases align to TRBD1. Germline loops: CDR1 SQVTM, CDR2 ANQGSEA. The CDR3 has 12 amino acids. With 4 bases clipped from V and 7 bases from J, the junction kept 6 bases outside the gene matches. The CDR3 sequence is CSVVSTGAGYTF. CDR3 sequence (DNA): TGCAGCGTTGTTAGCACAGGGGCTGGCTACACCTTC.

This clone appeared a few times. CDR3 sequence reads: CASTPPGQGIYSGNTIYF. The CDR3 DNA reads TGTGCCAGCACCCCCCCGGGACAGGGAATATATTCTGGAAACACCATATATTTT. V usage is TRBV28 and J usage is TRBJ1-3; 9 bases match TRBD1. The CDR3 is made up of 18 amino acids. Germline-derived CDR1 and CDR2 are MDHEN and SYDVKM. V was clipped by 7 bases and J by 1 base; unmatched bases: 14.

The chain combines TRBV4-1 with TRBJ1-3; D is possibly TRBD1 (5 bases). Germline CDR1 and CDR2: MGHRA and YSYEKL. The CDR3 loop spans 17 amino acids. V lost 0 bases to trimming and J lost 5 bases, with 17 bases between them. CDR3 loop: CASSQDSGELWRNTIYF. CDR3 nucleotides: TGCGCCAGCAGCCAAGATTCGGGGGAATTGTGGAGAAACACCATATATTTT.

This chain uses TRBV19 with TRBJ2-7, with 9 nucleotides matching TRBD1. After removal of 2 bases from V and 6 bases from J, the junction contained 20 bases not matched to a gene. The CDR3 runs 19 residues. CDR1 and CDR2 from the germline V gene are LNHDA and SQIVND (reference sequence). The CDR3 reads CASSIIHRDRVSPRGEQYF. Here the CDR3 DNA reads TGTGCCAGTAGTATAATCCACCGGGACAGGGTTAGTCCTAGAGGCGAGCAGTACTTC.

The CDR3 DNA reads TGTGCCAGCAGCCCCCGGGACAGGGGTTCCTACAATGAGCAGTTCTTC. Protein sequence: CASSPRDRGSYNEQFF. The gene calls are TRBV16 and TRBJ2-1; 10 bases map to TRBD1. The V segment lost 4 bases and the J segment 1 base; nucleotides outside the gene matches: 4. This CDR3 region has 16 residues. Per germline, CDR1 KGHSY and CDR2 FQNENV.

V usage is TRBV5-8 and J usage is TRBJ2-7, with 7 bases fitting TRBD1. In germline, CDR1 is SGHTS, CDR2 YDEGEE. Trimming took 4 bases from V and 4 from J; bases not matched to a gene: 2. The length of the CDR3 is 12 residues. The chain's CDR3 is CASSVQGYEQYF. In DNA form, the CDR3 reads TGTGCCAGCAGCGTACAGGGGTACGAGCAGTACTTC.